This T cell receptor beta chain stems from a study of T cells in localized non-small cell lung cancer (dated by TCRdb to 2018 to 2021). General notes on the study: The study examined T cell repertoires in approximately 240 patients with early-stage NSCLC and compared tumors with uninvolved tumor-adjacent lungs. The cohort comprised 200 to 300 treatment-naïve NSCLC patients with resected, localized lung tumors. NSCLC patients had a mean age of approximately 66 years, and 120 to 150 were male and 107 female. Overall results and qualifications from the work: The highest T cell clonality was observed in uninvolved tumor-adjacent lung, where clonality exceeded that of tumor, suggesting that antigenic responses were more focused in uninvolved tumor-adjacent lung. Because the study design was exploratory, TCR variables were selected using unadjusted p-values without false-discovery rate correction. Longer overall survival was associated with higher T cell density in blood, whereas shorter survival was associated with higher clonality in adjacent lung. Because multi-region tumor sequencing was not done, intratumor heterogeneity could not be ruled out. A median of around 57 of the top 100 tumor clones turned up in the paired uninvolved adjacent lung, and 25 to 30 of those clones also ranked among the top 100 of that same adjacent lung.

At diagnosis, tumor, uninvolved tumor-adjacent lung and peripheral blood were collected and then preserved as a mix of FFPE and fresh-frozen material. The immunoSEQ Assay was used to sequence TCR beta CDR3 regions from DNA. The authors' analysis ran thus. T cell density was computed as TCR beta template counts normalized to usable DNA estimated by amplifying housekeeping genes. Using the preseqR package, richness was estimated by extrapolating to 120,000 templates for tissue samples and 400,000 templates for PBMC samples. Clonality was taken to be one minus Pielou's evenness. Differential abundance testing on productive amino-acid clonotypes, with a minimum total count of 5 and an alpha of 0.1, was used to identify tissue-enriched TCRs. Repertoire overlap between compartments was quantified with the Jaccard Index and Morisita Overlap Index. GLIPH clustered TCR beta CDR3s with public tetramer-defined viral CDR3s; viral motifs required at least three viral sequences plus V-gene enrichment. The immuneACCESS repertoire file appears here via TCRdb, limited to in-frame rearrangements. These files lack a portion of the clones; in checked studies, under half of the deficit traces to unresolved V genes, and the cause of the others is not known. V and J calls and clone size are those listed in that table; D and trimming were worked out from the DNA. The sample data list 2,000 to 3,000 clones, and just under 45% of these were observed just once. The ten largest clones add up to less than 15% of the sample.

A remark on this clone: Its antigen is unknown. Base qualities are not recorded, but no much larger clone differs from it by a single base.

The germline V gene encodes CDR1 MDHEN and CDR2 SYDVKM. From the cysteine up to the phenylalanine, the CDR3 has a length of 13 residues. Only CDR3 DNA remains: 39 bases, in frame from the first base. V is reduced by 5 bases and J by 1 base, leaving a spacing of 9 bases between them. This sequence was found in a woman between 40 and 69 years old with stage II squamous cell lung carcinoma. The chain is assembled from TRBV28 and TRBJ2-7, and possibly TRBD1, on 5 matching bases. Sequenced material: lung tumor tissue, taken before any cancer treatment. The base sequence is TGTGCCAGCAGTCAGGGCCGGTCCTACGAGCAGTACTTC. The encoded protein is CASSQGRSYEQYF.